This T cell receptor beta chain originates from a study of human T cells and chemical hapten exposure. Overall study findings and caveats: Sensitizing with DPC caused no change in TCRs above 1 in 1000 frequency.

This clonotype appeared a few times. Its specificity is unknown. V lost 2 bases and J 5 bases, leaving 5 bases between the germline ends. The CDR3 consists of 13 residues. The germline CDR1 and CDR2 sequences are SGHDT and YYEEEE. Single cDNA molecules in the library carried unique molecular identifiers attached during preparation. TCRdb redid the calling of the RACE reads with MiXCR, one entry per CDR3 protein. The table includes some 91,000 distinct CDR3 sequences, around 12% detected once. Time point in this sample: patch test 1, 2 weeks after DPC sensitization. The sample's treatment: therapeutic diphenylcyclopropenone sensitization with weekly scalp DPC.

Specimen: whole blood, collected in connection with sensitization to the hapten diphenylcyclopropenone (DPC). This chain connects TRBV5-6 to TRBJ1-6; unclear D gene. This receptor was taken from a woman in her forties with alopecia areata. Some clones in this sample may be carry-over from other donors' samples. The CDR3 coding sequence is TGTGCCAGCAGCTTCGCGGATAATTCACCCCTCCACTTT. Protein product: CASSFADNSPLHF.